These T cell receptor beta chains were read from a single sample in a study of T cells in localized non-small cell lung cancer. Here immunoSEQ multiplex PCR was the method, and the copy in TCRdb shows in-frame clones only, minus some. The sample consists of around 20,000 clones, 90% to 95% of them appearing once. The sample here was peripheral blood, taken before any cancer treatment. These receptor sequences come from a woman aged 40-69 years with stage I lung adenocarcinoma. CDR3s include the opening cysteine and the closing phenylalanine or tryptophan. Expanded clones get a size class; other rows say once, few or many, or leave the size out.

v_gene	j_gene	abundance	CDR3aa
TRBV7-6	TRBJ2-2	-	CASSPILAGGDTGELFF
TRBV6-6	TRBJ1-5	few	CASPLDGLNQPQHF
TRBV4-2	TRBJ2-3	-	CASSQGGGGIRADTQYF
TRBV5-6	TRBJ2-7	once	CASSLRTDYEQYF
TRBV19	TRBJ2-3	-	CASRTGPSTDTQYF
TRBV6-1	TRBJ1-4	-	CATDRGEEKLFF
TRBV15	TRBJ2-2	-	CATRARQGSTGELFF
TRBV7-2	TRBJ2-7	-	CASSPRQIHEQYF
TRBV7-9	TRBJ1-2	-	CASSPPGRDYGYTF
TRBV28	TRBJ2-5	-	CASSMTSGRETQYF
TRBV28	TRBJ1-1	-	CASSRVSQAFF
TRBV6-5	TRBJ2-7	-	CASSYAASSSTYEQYF
TRBV7-7	TRBJ2-1	-	CASSLRMGEPYNEQFF
TRBV18	TRBJ1-5	-	CASSLPPGEDQPQHF
TRBV7-2	TRBJ2-1	-	CASNPGGPYNEQFF
TRBV15	TRBJ2-5	-	CATSRVLTEETQYF
TRBV28	TRBJ1-2	-	CASSLSTDYGYTF
TRBV2	TRBJ1-3	-	CASSSQTSGNTIYF
TRBV6-5	TRBJ1-5	-	CASSSGYLGNQPQHF
TRBV5-1	TRBJ1-4	-	CASSSWGGSTNEKLFF
TRBV2	TRBJ1-1	-	CACGRNTEAFF
TRBV10-2	TRBJ1-2	-	CASSEGQSNYGYTF
TRBV5-1	TRBJ2-5	-	CASSLDRGAEETQYF
TRBV21-1	TRBJ1-2	-	CASRPGNYGYTF
TRBV2	TRBJ2-3	-	CASVRPGGEDTQYF
TRBV5-1	TRBJ1-1	-	CASSLGVSAPSAEAFF
TRBV5-1	TRBJ1-2	-	CASSLGHRSNYGYTF
TRBV29-1	TRBJ2-2	-	CSVGQGAGELFF
TRBV7-2	TRBJ1-6	-	CASSPRRPPNSPLHF
TRBV11-2	TRBJ2-5	-	CASSPTSGGPETQYF
TRBV2	TRBJ1-6	-	CASSSSLGDRASYNSPLHF
TRBV27	TRBJ1-1	-	CASSLGQGGTEAFF
TRBV2	TRBJ2-3	-	CASSRDSDTQYF
TRBV25-1	TRBJ2-1	once	CASSPPGQGDYEQFF
TRBV28	TRBJ1-2	-	CASSLTQSNYGYTF
TRBV27	TRBJ1-4	-	CASSFRGSGEKLFF
TRBV19	TRBJ2-2	-	CASSMVAGAVTGELFF
TRBV5-5	TRBJ1-1	-	CASSFPDNTEAFF
TRBV28	TRBJ2-1	-	CASSLLNNEQFF
TRBV19	TRBJ2-7	-	CASSMEAGGYEQYF
TRBV9	TRBJ1-1	once	CASSVSSADTEAFF
TRBV5-1	TRBJ2-3	-	CASRRGLAGGPGTDTQYF
TRBV7-7	TRBJ2-5	-	CASSLSRPGETQYF
TRBV11-3	TRBJ2-2	-	CASSLDGNTGELFF
TRBV28	TRBJ1-1	-	CASSYPRGTEAFF
TRBV5-5	TRBJ1-6	-	CASSFSTGSSYNSPLHF
TRBV7-2	TRBJ1-1	-	CASSLGAVGDTEAFF
TRBV19	TRBJ2-5	-	CASSRRQGVLQETQYF
TRBV11-3	TRBJ1-2	-	CASSLGGQPKANYGYTF
TRBV4-1	TRBJ2-3	-	CASSQDPSGSTDTQYF
TRBV6-1	TRBJ1-4	-	CASSTSEKLFF